This record covers a single T cell receptor beta chain. Its antigen is still unknown. Sequencing used immunoSEQ multiplex PCR; TCRdb keeps in-frame clones, though not all of them. The table has around 56,000 clones, less than 85% seen once. The sample originates from a study of a mutant IDH1 vaccine in newly diagnosed glioma. Overall study context: Patients received eight vaccinations in weeks 1, 3, 5, 7, 11, 15, 19, 23.

Trimming left V 1 base short and J 8 bases short, with 14 bases between. Germline loops: CDR1 LNHDA, CDR2 SQIVND (reference sequence). The CDR3 consists of 14 residues. As for time point: week 5, during vaccination. Vaccine doses each comprised 300 ug of mutant IDH1 20-mer peptide, with topical imiquimod. New WHO grade 3 or 4 astrocytomas that were IDH1-mutant and ATRX-lost occurred in the donors. The study, taken as a whole, reports: Apparently, pseudoprogression bore no relation to changes among the top peripheral T cell clonotypes.

The sequencing used PBMCs, collected from a glioma patient whose treatment included an IDH1 peptide vaccine. This rearrangement joins TRBV19 to TRBJ1-2, with D unresolved. The receptor was isolated from a woman younger than 35 with glioma. Some clones in this sample may be carry-over from other donors' samples. CDR3 coding DNA: TGTGCCAGTAGTATAGCGGATGGGCTTGGGGGCTACACCTTC. It translates to CASSIADGLGGYTF.